These 10 T cell receptor beta chains originate from one sample sequenced in a study of blood T cell repertoires in COVID-19. Sequencing used immunoSEQ multiplex PCR; TCRdb keeps in-frame clones, though not all of them. The repertoire holds 130,000 to 150,000 clones, with around 81% as singletons. Material: peripheral blood. Receptor source: a woman aged 40-49 years with active or convalescent COVID-19.

V and J are TRBV28 and TRBJ2-7; TRBD1 matches 9 bases. The germline V gene has CDR1 MDHEN and CDR2 SYDVKM. The J segment lost 5 bases and the V segment lost 8 bases, leaving 7 bases of the junction unmatched. The CDR3 is 13 amino acids. CDR3 in amino acids: CASETGGPDEQYF. The CDR3 coding sequence is TGTGCCAGCGAAACAGGGGGCCCGGACGAGCAGTACTTC.

This clone appeared a few times. The V call is TRBV12-3 or TRBV12-4, the J call TRBJ2-1; D is undetermined. This CDR3 has 13 residues. V was shortened by 10 bases and J by 0 bases, with 10 bases between the two germline ends. CDR3 amino acids: CATSRGSYNEQFF. Written as DNA, the CDR3 is TGTGCCACCTCACGCGGCTCCTACAATGAGCAGTTCTTC.

The genes are TRBV6-5 and TRBJ1-2, with D tentatively TRBD1 (5 bases). The CDR3 is 12 amino acids. The ends were cut back, 6 bases at V and 7 bases at J, with 12 bases in the middle. Per the germline V gene, CDR1 is MNHEY and CDR2 is SVGAGI. The chain's CDR3 is CASRGQGGGYTF. In DNA form, the CDR3 reads TGTGCCAGCAGGGGCCAGGGTGGTGGCTACACCTTC.

The chain uses TRBV6-2 or TRBV6-3 and TRBJ2-3; 12 bases align to TRBD2. V lost 4 bases and J lost 5; bases outside the gene matches: 10. CDR1 is MNHEY, CDR2 SVGEGT, per germline. This CDR3 has 17 amino acids. In DNA, the CDR3 is TGTGCCAGCAGTTTTGCCGCGACTAGCGGGAGAAGAGATACGCAGTATTTT. Protein product: CASSFAATSGRRDTQYF.

The CDR3 DNA is TGTGCCAGCAGTTTAGACAGGAACTATGGCTACACCTTC. It specifies CASSLDRNYGYTF. V gene TRBV28 combines with J gene TRBJ1-2, with D maybe TRBD1 (6 bases). The CDR3 length is 13 residues. Germline lookup yields CDR1 MDHEN and CDR2 SYDVKM. Trimming shortened V by 2 bases and J by 2 bases, and 6 bases separated the two germline ends.

The chain is built from TRBV5-6 and TRBJ2-1, with 9 positions matching TRBD2. The V gene's germline CDR1 is SGHDT and CDR2 YYEEEE. This CDR3 is built from 15 residues. J gave up 8 bases and V 0 bases, and 6 bases lay outside the gene matches. The CDR3 reads CASSLASGTSHEQFF. The CDR3 coding sequence is TGTGCCAGCAGCTTGGCTTCCGGGACTAGCCATGAGCAGTTCTTC.

V usage is TRBV13 and J usage is TRBJ2-3, with D perhaps TRBD1 (5 bases). CDR3 size: 15 residues. Trimming pared 6 bases from V and 2 bases from J, leaving 15 bases between. The germline V gene has CDR1 PRHDT and CDR2 FYEKMQ (reference sequence). The CDR3 DNA reads TGTGCCAGCAGGCCTCCAGGGTGGGCCACAGATACGCAGTATTTT. Protein: CASRPPGWATDTQYF.

The J gene is TRBJ2-1, the V gene TRBV7-2; a possible D gene is TRBD1 (6 bases). V was pared by 1 base and J by 7 bases, with 14 bases between. CDR3 size: 15 residues. The germline CDR1 and CDR2 sequences are SGHTA and FQGNSA. The CDR3 sequence is CASSLVGGVENEQFF. The CDR3 bases are TGTGCCAGCAGCTTAGTAGGGGGAGTGGAAAATGAGCAGTTCTTC.

V gene TRBV2 combines with J gene TRBJ2-5, with D perhaps matching TRBD1 (6 bases). Between the trimmed V and J ends, which lost 7 bases and 5 bases, there was a span of 20 bases. CDR3 length: 15 amino acids. The germline gives CDR1 SNHLY, CDR2 FYNNEI. CDR3 protein: CASTRGRGSKETQYF. The CDR3 nucleotides are TGTGCCAGCACCAGGGGAAGGGGGTCTAAGGAGACCCAGTACTTC. Combining the CDR3 with reference TRBV2 and TRBJ2-5 gives the whole variable domain EPEVTQTPSHQVTQMGQEVILRCVPISNHLYFYWYRQILGQKVEFLVSFYNNEISEKSEIFDDQFSVERPDGSNFTLKIRSTKLEDSAMYFCASTRGRGSKETQYFGPGTRLLVL.

The rearrangement uses TRBV24-1 and TRBJ1-4, with D tentatively TRBD1 (5 bases). V was trimmed by 3 bases and J by 8 bases, leaving 12 bases between them. The V gene's germline CDR1 is KGHDR and CDR2 SFDVKD. The CDR3 runs to 14 residues. The CDR3 DNA is TGTGCCACCAGTGATCACAGACAGCCCGAAAAACTGTTTTTT. This translates into CATSDHRQPEKLFF.